Listed here are 25 T cell receptor beta chains from one sample, sequenced in a study of shared clonotypes between healthy human individuals. Sequencing was performed with immunoSEQ multiplex PCR; in TCRdb, only in-frame clones are kept and a portion is missing. The repertoire holds 2 million to 2.5 million clones, with 85% to 95% as singletons. The sequenced sample was naive CD4+ T cells from PBMCs. The subset denotes: CD45RA+ positively selected. These receptor sequences come from a man between 18 and 29 years old in good health. Some clones in this sample may be carry-over from other donors' samples.

The V gene is TRBV15, the J gene TRBJ2-7; a possible D gene is TRBD2 (6 bases). Trimming left V 0 bases short and J 1 base short, with 13 bases between. CDR1 is LNHNV, CDR2 YYDKDF, per germline (reference sequence). There are 16 residues in the CDR3. The CDR3 protein is CATSRDQRALSYEQYF. CDR3 sequence (DNA): TGTGCCACCAGCAGAGATCAGCGGGCCCTATCCTACGAGCAGTACTTC.

V usage is TRBV19 and J usage is TRBJ2-7; D might be TRBD1 (6 bases). The CDR3 sequence is 13 residues long. CDR1 LNHDA and CDR2 SQIVND come from the germline V gene (reference sequence). V was trimmed by 6 bases and J by 1 base, leaving 10 bases between them. The CDR3 region has the DNA TGTGCCAGTAGCAGGGGATGGTCCTACGAGCAGTACTTC. Amino acid sequence: CASSRGWSYEQYF.

The J gene is TRBJ2-1, the V gene TRBV7-3; TRBD2 agrees at 8 bases. CDR3 length: 16 residues. J gave up 6 bases and V 6 bases, and 13 bases lay outside the gene matches. The germline V gene encodes CDR1 SGHTA and CDR2 FQGTGA. This chain's CDR3 is CASRDLGSGSSNEQFF. The CDR3 DNA reads TGTGCCAGCAGGGATCTAGGCAGCGGGAGTAGCAATGAGCAGTTCTTC.

This clone was seen only once. This chain links TRBV18 with TRBJ2-3, with a possible D match to TRBD1 (5 bases). The ends were cut back, 4 bases at V and 2 bases at J, with 16 bases in the middle. The CDR3 has 16 amino acids. Looked up from germline, CDR1 is KGHSH and CDR2 is LQKENI. The CDR3 sequence is CASSLADRMNTDTQYF. CDR3 nucleotide sequence: TGTGCCAGCTCACTTGCTGACAGAATGAACACAGATACGCAGTATTTT.

The rearrangement uses TRBV27 and TRBJ2-2; D is unresolved. The CDR3 contains 13 residues. V was shortened by 3 bases and J by 6 bases, with 8 bases between the two germline ends. Germline loops: CDR1 MNHEY, CDR2 SMNVEV (reference sequence). In DNA, the CDR3 is TGTGCCAGCAGTTTTGAACGGGCCGGGGAGCTGTTTTTT. Amino acid sequence: CASSFERAGELFF.

CDR3 amino acids: CSAPVGDTNTGELFF. CDR3 sequence (DNA): TGCAGCGCCCCCGTCGGGGACACGAACACCGGGGAGCTGTTTTTT. The chain is built from TRBV29-1 and TRBJ2-2, with D perhaps matching TRBD1 (6 bases). The CDR3 consists of 15 residues. The ends were cut back, 7 bases at V and 0 bases at J, with 15 bases in the middle. The V gene's germline CDR1 is SQVTM and CDR2 ANQGSEA.

The V and J genes are TRBV5-1 and TRBJ2-2; 11 bases fit TRBD2. The junction had 4 bases not matched to a gene; V was cut back by 1 base and J by 5 bases. CDR3 length: 16 amino acids. CDR1 SGHRS and CDR2 YFSETQ come from the germline V gene. The CDR3 bases are TGCGCCAGCAGCTTGATAGCGGGAGGGGGAACCGGGGAGCTGTTTTTT. It translates to CASSLIAGGGTGELFF.

The V call is TRBV7-8, the J call TRBJ1-5; D unresolved. The CDR3 length is 12 residues. V was trimmed by 2 bases and J by 5 bases, leaving 4 bases between them. The germline CDR1 and CDR2 sequences are SGHVS and FQNEAQ. The CDR3 sequence is CASSLFDQPQHF. The CDR3 DNA is TGTGCCAGCAGCTTATTTGATCAGCCCCAGCATTTT. The full variable domain, its missing parts supplied by reference TRBV7-8 and TRBJ1-5, is GAGVSQSPRYKVAKRGQDVALRCDPISGHVSLFWYQQALGQGPEFLTYFQNEAQLDKSGLPSDRFFAERPEGSVSTLKIQRTQQEDSAVYLCASSLFDQPQHFGDGTRLSIL.

A remark on this clone: Other DNA sequences in the sample encode the same CDR3. J is TRBJ1-5 and V is TRBV18; no clear D gene. The germline V gene encodes CDR1 KGHSH and CDR2 LQKENI. CDR3 size: 15 residues. V dropped 3 bases and J dropped 0 bases, with 9 bases sitting between them. CDR3 sequence (DNA): TGTGCCAGCTCACCCGACGGCACTAGCAATCAGCCCCAGCATTTT. Encoded protein: CASSPDGTSNQPQHF.

The chain is built from TRBV5-4 and TRBJ2-1; no firm D call. Looked up from germline, CDR1 is SGHNT and CDR2 is YYREEE (reference sequence). This CDR3 has 10 residues. Trimming cost V 4 bases and J 6 bases, with 2 bases left between them. The chain's CDR3 is CASSLNEQFF. The DNA for the CDR3 is TGTGCCAGCAGCCTCAATGAGCAGTTCTTC.

A few counts support this clone. The J gene is TRBJ2-2, the V gene TRBV11-1, with unresolved D. The CDR3 extends over 12 amino acids. The germline gives CDR1 SGHAT, CDR2 FQDESV (reference sequence). V lost 5 bases, J lost 6 bases, and 7 bases lay in between. CDR3 nucleotide sequence: TGTGCCAGCAGCCGGAGACCCGGGGAGCTGTTTTTT. It yields the protein CASSRRPGELFF.

The V gene is TRBV28, the J gene TRBJ1-1; D remains unclear. CDR1 and CDR2 (germline): MDHEN, SYDVKM. The CDR3 has 17 amino acids. Between the trimmed V and J ends, which lost 6 bases and 5 bases, there was a span of 25 bases. The chain's CDR3 is CASRPAPGRGSGTEAFF. The CDR3 DNA reads as TGTGCCAGCAGACCCGCCCCCGGCCGAGGGTCAGGAACTGAAGCTTTCTTT.

The chain recombines TRBV19 with TRBJ2-2, with D possibly TRBD2 on 7 matching bases. The germline V gene encodes CDR1 LNHDA and CDR2 SQIVND (reference sequence). The CDR3 sequence is 17 residues long. The V end was cut by 7 bases, the J end by 1 base, with 19 bases between. In DNA, the CDR3 is TGTGCCAGTATGGGAGGGAGTCAGGGGAGGAACACCGGGGAGCTGTTTTTT. It yields the protein CASMGGSQGRNTGELFF.

V and J are TRBV25-1 and TRBJ2-1; maybe TRBD1 (5 bases). The CDR3 loop spans 13 amino acids. The V end was cut by 3 bases, the J end by 11 bases, with 14 bases between. CDR1 is MGHDK, CDR2 SYGVNS, per germline. The CDR3 spells CASSDPYRQKQFF. CDR3 sequence (DNA): TGTGCCAGCAGTGACCCTTACAGGCAGAAGCAGTTCTTC.

The rearrangement joins TRBV28 to TRBJ2-1; D unresolved. The CDR3 has 11 residues. Per the germline V gene, CDR1 is MDHEN and CDR2 is SYDVKM. V lost 3 bases to trimming and J lost 9 bases, with 6 bases between them. The CDR3 protein is CASSLFVEQFF. The DNA of the CDR3 is TGTGCCAGCAGTTTGTTTGTTGAGCAGTTCTTC.

This sequence joins TRBV6-1 and TRBJ2-1, with 8 positions matching TRBD1. V gave up 6 bases and J gave up 6 bases; unmatched junction bases: 10. The CDR3 covers 15 residues. Per germline, CDR1 MNHNS and CDR2 SASEGT. CDR3 bases: TGTGCCAGCAGGATTACAGGGGGTCTTGCCAATGAGCAGTTCTTC. Amino acid sequence: CASRITGGLANEQFF.

The chain joins TRBV19 to TRBJ1-2; D unresolved. This CDR3 has 13 residues. V gave up 5 bases and J gave up 4 bases, with 11 bases separating them. CDR1 is LNHDA, CDR2 SQIVND, per germline (reference sequence). CDR3 DNA: TGTGCCAGTAGTCCCCTGACGGTCTATGGCTACACCTTC. Its translation is CASSPLTVYGYTF.

Notes on this clone: The same CDR3 also results from other DNA sequences found in this sample. V is TRBV18 and J is TRBJ2-5; the D is unclear. The V end lost 6 bases, the J end lost 5 bases, and 10 bases lay between the germline ends. CDR3 length: 12 residues. Germline V lookup: CDR1 KGHSH, CDR2 LQKENI. Here the CDR3 reads CASSLVGETQYF. The CDR3, as DNA: TGTGCCAGCTCCTTAGTAGGGGAGACCCAGTACTTC.

CDR3 loop: CSAAIASGPYEQYF. The CDR3 DNA is TGCAGCGCCGCCATTGCTTCCGGCCCCTACGAGCAGTACTTC. The J gene is TRBJ2-5, the V gene TRBV29-1; D is uncertain. The J call may be faulty, since TRBJ2-7 better matches the DNA end. Germline V gives CDR1 SQVTM, CDR2 ANQGSEA. The CDR3 extends over 14 amino acids.

The chain is built from TRBV2 and TRBJ2-2; no definite D call. Looked up from germline, CDR1 is SNHLY and CDR2 is FYNNEI. The V end lost 6 bases, the J end lost 2 bases, and 7 bases lay between the germline ends. This CDR3 is 13 amino acids long. The CDR3 sequence: CASRQTNTGELFF. Written as DNA, the CDR3 is TGTGCCAGCAGACAGACCAACACCGGGGAGCTGTTTTTT.

This rearrangement joins TRBV6-6 to TRBJ2-7; 10 nucleotides match TRBD2. Germline CDR1 and CDR2: MNHNY and SVGAGI (reference sequence). J gave up 5 bases and V 6 bases, and 10 bases lay outside the gene matches. This CDR3 comprises 15 residues. The CDR3, as DNA: TGTGCCAGCAGCCCCCCAAGCGGGAGGGCCGACGAGCAGTACTTC. Residues: CASSPPSGRADEQYF.

The chain couples TRBV21-1 to TRBJ2-7. TRBV21-1 is a known pseudogene. CDR3 length: 17 residues. The CDR3 reads CASSKDGQGGSSYEQYF. The CDR3 nucleotides are TGTGCCAGCAGCAAAGACGGTCAGGGGGGGTCCTCCTACGAGCAGTACTTC.

This clone showed up just a few times. This chain joins TRBV6-1 and TRBJ1-2, with TRBD1 identical over 7 bases. Trimming cost V 4 bases and J 7 bases; bases outside gene matches: 6. The CDR3 contains 13 residues. The germline V gene encodes CDR1 MNHNS and CDR2 SASEGT. The CDR3: CASSAPGGAGYTF. The CDR3 DNA reads as TGTGCCAGCAGTGCCCCAGGGGGAGCTGGCTACACCTTC.

The V call is TRBV19, the J call TRBJ2-1; D remains ambiguous. V lost 7 bases to trimming and J lost 2 bases, with 15 bases between them. This CDR3 has 15 residues. Germline V gene sequence: CDR1 LNHDA, CDR2 SQIVND (reference sequence). CDR3 nucleotide sequence: TGTGCCAGTAACGAGGCCGGTCGTGCCTACAATGAGCAGTTCTTC. Encoded protein: CASNEAGRAYNEQFF. Variable domain in full (rest from reference TRBV19 and TRBJ2-1): DGGITQSPKYLFRKEGQNVTLSCEQNLNHDAMYWYRQDPGQGLRLIYYSQIVNDFQKGDIAEGYSVSREKKESFPLTVTSAQKNPTAFYLCASNEAGRAYNEQFFGPGTRLTVL.

This chain connects TRBV7-2 to TRBJ2-4; TRBD2 might be the D (6 bases). V was shortened by 4 bases and J by 7 bases, with 14 bases between the two germline ends. Germline V gene lookup returns CDR1 SGHTA and CDR2 FQGNSA. CDR3 length equals 14 residues. The CDR3 sequence is CASSSIVRGNIQYF. As DNA, the CDR3 is TGTGCCAGCAGCTCGATCGTTCGGGGGAACATTCAGTACTTC.